This is a list of T cell receptor beta chains from one sample in a study of shared clonotypes between healthy human individuals. Clones were read by immunoSEQ multiplex PCR, and TCRdb kept only the in-frame ones, dropping some. The sample includes more than 400,000 clones, 90% to 96% of them seen just once. Sequencing used naive CD4+ T cells sorted from blood. Source of these receptors: a woman aged 25 to 45 in good health. Both conserved end residues are part of each CDR3. A D gene is named only where the DNA matches it firmly. Clone sizes are given selectively: once, few, many, or a class where the clone is expanded.

v_gene,abundance,j_gene,d_gene,CDR3nt,CDR3aa
TRBV5-1,.,TRBJ2-7,.,TGCGCCAGCACCACGGGGTCCCCCTACGAGCAGTACTTC,CASTTGSPYEQYF
TRBV11-2,.,TRBJ1-2,.,TGTGCCAGCAGCTTAGTAACGGACCCGACTCAAGGGGGTGGCTACACCTTC,CASSLVTDPTQGGGYTF
TRBV25-1,.,TRBJ2-3,.,TGTGCCAGCAGTAGGAACACAGATACGCAGTATTTT,CASSRNTDTQYF
TRBV29-1,.,TRBJ2-2,TRBD2,TGCAGCGTTAGGGGGCCTCTAGCGGGAGACACCGGGGAGCTGTTTTTT,CSVRGPLAGDTGELFF
TRBV7-9,.,TRBJ2-7,TRBD2,TGTGCCAGCAGCTTCCAACGGGACTATACCTACGAGCAGTACTTC,CASSFQRDYTYEQYF
TRBV7-9,.,TRBJ1-6,.,TGTGCCAGCAGCGAACCGGGACTTCATAATTCACCCCTCCACTTT,CASSEPGLHNSPLHF
TRBV19,.,TRBJ1-4,TRBD1,TGTGCCAGTAGTCTGCGGACAGGGGAGAATGAAAAACTGTTTTTT,CASSLRTGENEKLFF
TRBV7-8,.,TRBJ1-5,.,TGTGCCAGCAGCTTAGGTCTGACGGAGCCCCAGCATTTT,CASSLGLTEPQHF
TRBV28,.,TRBJ1-1,.,TGTGCCAGCAGCAGTTCGGCGGGGGGCAGAGAGAACACTGAAGCTTTCTTT,CASSSSAGGRENTEAFF
TRBV28,once,TRBJ2-2,TRBD2,TGTGCCAGCAGCCTAGCGGGACCCAGTACCGGGGAGCTGTTTTTT,CASSLAGPSTGELFF
TRBV4-1,.,TRBJ2-1,.,TGCGCCAGCAGCCCGGCGGTGTGGTCCTACAATGAGCAGTTCTTC,CASSPAVWSYNEQFF
TRBV19,.,TRBJ2-7,.,TGTGCCAGTAGTATTCATAACGAGCAGTACTTC,CASSIHNEQYF
TRBV6-5,.,TRBJ2-7,.,TGTGCCAGCAGTTACTCGAGCGGGCAGACGCCGGGCGAGCAGTACTTC,CASSYSSGQTPGEQYF
TRBV15,.,TRBJ1-3,TRBD1,TGTGCCGTCCGGGACAGCCAAAGAAACACCATATATTTT,CAVRDSQRNTIYF
TRBV18,.,TRBJ1-3,.,TGTGCCAGCTCACCCCAATGGACGACCTCTGGAAACACCATATATTTT,CASSPQWTTSGNTIYF
TRBV27,.,TRBJ2-1,TRBD2,TGTGCCAGCAGTCTCCGGGGTAGCGGGAGGGCCATGGGCAATGAGCAGTTCTTC,CASSLRGSGRAMGNEQFF
TRBV7-2,.,TRBJ2-1,.,TGTGCCAGCAGCTTAAGTTCTAGCGACTACAATGAGCAGTTCTTC,CASSLSSSDYNEQFF
TRBV11-2,.,TRBJ2-1,TRBD1,TGTGCCAGCAGCCACCGGGACAGGGGGCGGCTTGAGCAGTTCTTC,CASSHRDRGRLEQFF
TRBV19,.,TRBJ2-1,.,TGTGCCAGTAGAGAGGGGCGGGACGTCAATGAGCAGTTCTTC,CASREGRDVNEQFF
TRBV11-2,.,TRBJ2-1,.,TGTGCCAGCAGCTTAGGTATAGGGGCCAATGAGCAGTTCTTC,CASSLGIGANEQFF
TRBV10-3,.,TRBJ1-3,.,TGTGCCATCAGTGAGTCCCCGCCGAAAAGCTCTGGAAACACCATATATTTT,CAISESPPKSSGNTIYF
TRBV9,.,TRBJ1-3,.,TGTGCCAGCAGCGGGGGACTCCCGATCTCTGGAAACACCATATATTTT,CASSGGLPISGNTIYF
TRBV7-9,.,TRBJ2-7,TRBD2,TGTGCCAGCAGCTCAGCAGCGGGAGGGTCCTACGAGCAGTACTTC,CASSSAAGGSYEQYF
TRBV19,.,TRBJ2-6,TRBD1,TGTGCCAGTAGTATTGACAGGGGGGCTGGGGCCAACGTCCTGACTTTC,CASSIDRGAGANVLTF
TRBV5-1,.,TRBJ1-1,.,TGCGCCAGCAGCCTAAGGATCCTGAACACTGAAGCTTTCTTT,CASSLRILNTEAFF
TRBV28,once,TRBJ2-2,.,TGTGCCAGCAGTCTTACAACCGGGGAGCTGTTTTTT,CASSLTTGELFF
TRBV30,.,TRBJ1-5,TRBD1,TGTGCCTGGACGAGGGGGCTAGAACAGCCCCAGCATTTT,CAWTRGLEQPQHF
TRBV7-6,.,TRBJ2-5,.,TGTGCCAGGGTCCGGGCAGGCAATTTCGGGGAGACCCAGTACTTC,CARVRAGNFGETQYF
TRBV27,.,TRBJ1-5,.,TGTGCCACCCACGGACGGGGGGCTAATCAGCCCCAGCATTTT,CATHGRGANQPQHF
TRBV5-1,.,TRBJ2-3,TRBD1,TGCGCCAGCAGCCTCGGGACAGGGGGCACAGATACGCAGTATTTT,CASSLGTGGTDTQYF
TRBV5-1,.,TRBJ2-5,TRBD2,TGCGCCAGCAGCTTGGGACTAGCGGGAGCTGAGACCCAGTACTTC,CASSLGLAGAETQYF
TRBV6-1,.,TRBJ1-3,.,TGTGCCAGCGGGTTTGGCTTAAGGTCTGGAAACACCATATATTTT,CASGFGLRSGNTIYF
TRBV7-8,.,TRBJ2-7,TRBD2,TGTGCCAGCAGCTGGGTGACTAGCGGGACGAGCTCCTACGAGCAGTACTTC,CASSWVTSGTSSYEQYF
TRBV5-4,.,TRBJ2-1,TRBD1,TGTGCCAGCAGGAAACAGGGGGCTCACAGCGGCTCCTCCTACAATGAGCAGTTCTTC,CASRKQGAHSGSSYNEQFF
TRBV5-6,.,TRBJ1-3,.,TGTGCCAGCAGCTGGCAGGGTACAGGAAACACCATATATTTT,CASSWQGTGNTIYF
TRBV6-1,.,TRBJ2-6,.,TGTGCCAGCAGTGCCGATTATAACCCCTCTGGGGCCAACGTCCTGACTTTC,CASSADYNPSGANVLTF
TRBV2,.,TRBJ1-4,.,TGTGCCAGCAGTGACTTAGGATCTAGCCACGAAAAACTGTTTTTT,CASSDLGSSHEKLFF
TRBV7-9,.,TRBJ2-7,TRBD2,TGTGCCAGCAGTTCACTAGCGGGAGCTAATTCGGAGCAGTACTTC,CASSSLAGANSEQYF
TRBV5-4,.,TRBJ2-6,TRBD1,TGTGCCAGCAGGAAAGGGACAGGGGTAGCTGGGGCCAACGTCCTGACTTTC,CASRKGTGVAGANVLTF
TRBV27,.,TRBJ2-5,.,TGTGCCACGAAAGGGGTGTACCAAGAGACCCAGTACTTC,CATKGVYQETQYF
TRBV28,.,TRBJ1-1,.,TGTGCCACCATTGACGGAACGAACACTGAAGCTTTCTTT,CATIDGTNTEAFF
TRBV6-4,.,TRBJ2-2,TRBD2,TGTGCCAGCAAGGTAATAGCGGGACCGGCCGGGGAGCTGTTTTTT,CASKVIAGPAGELFF
TRBV2,once,TRBJ2-7,.,TGTGCCAGCAGGGACGAGACCTACGAGCAGTACTTC,CASRDETYEQYF